The 16 T cell receptor beta chains below come from one sample, sequenced in a study of T cell changes during pregnancy in multiple sclerosis. TCRdb keeps only in-frame clones here, not all; method: immunoSEQ multiplex PCR. The data hold 50,000 to 65,000 clones, with about nine tenths observed a single time. Sequenced here: peripheral blood, sampled in the second trimester of pregnancy. The receptors come from a female donor with multiple sclerosis, enrolled in a pregnancy study.

Only one count was recorded for this clone. The chain couples TRBV30 to TRBJ2-5, with TRBD2 identical over 7 bases. The V segment lost 1 base and the J segment 4 bases; nucleotides outside the gene matches: 0. Germline CDR1 reads GTSNPN; CDR2 reads SVGIG (reference sequence). The CDR3 is 12 amino acids. CDR3 coding DNA: TGTGCCTGGAGTGGGGGGGGAGAGACCCAGTACTTC. It yields the protein CAWSGGGETQYF. The full variable domain, rest sourced from reference TRBV30 and TRBJ2-5, is SQTIHQWPATLVQPVGSPLSLECTVEGTSNPNLYWYRQAAGRGLQLLFYSVGIGQISSEVPQNLSASRPQDRQFILSSKKLLLSDSGFYLCAWSGGGETQYFGPGTRLLVL.

This chain connects TRBV18 to TRBJ2-2, with a possible D match to TRBD2 (5 bases). The CDR3 is 17 residues long. V was clipped by 3 bases and J by 0 bases, with 14 bases between them. Germline values: CDR1 KGHSH, CDR2 LQKENI. In DNA, the CDR3 is TGTGCCAGCTCACCCCCGCGCGGACTCCCGAACACCGGGGAGCTGTTTTTT. The encoded protein is CASSPPRGLPNTGELFF.

The sample holds one count of this clone. The CDR3 is CASSRTSGYTDTQYF. DNA for the CDR3: TGTGCCAGCAGTCGGACTAGCGGATACACAGATACGCAGTATTTT. This rearrangement joins TRBV7-9 to TRBJ2-3; TRBD2 agrees at 10 bases. The J segment lost 2 bases and the V segment lost 6 bases, leaving 5 bases of the junction unmatched. The CDR3 sequence is 15 residues long. Germline V CDR1 and CDR2: SEHNR, FQNEAQ (reference sequence).

V usage is TRBV6-5 and J usage is TRBJ1-5, with D unresolved. The CDR3 is made up of 13 amino acids. Trimming cost V 6 bases and J 6 bases, with 12 bases left between them. Germline CDR1 and CDR2: MNHEY and SVGAGI. The CDR3, as DNA: TGTGCCAGCAGCCTGGGCTTCGGTCAGCCCCAGCATTTT. Translated, it gives CASSLGFGQPQHF.

The chain combines TRBV10-1 with TRBJ2-7, with D possibly TRBD2 on 6 matching bases. Germline V gene lookup returns CDR1 WNHNN and CDR2 SYGVQD (reference sequence). The CDR3 spans 13 residues. With 1 base removed from V and 4 bases from J, the gap between germline ends came to 8 bases. The CDR3 coding sequence is TGCGCCAGCAGTGAGTTAGCGGCTTACGAGCAGTACTTC. Amino acid sequence: CASSELAAYEQYF.

This clone was found once. J is TRBJ1-4 and V is TRBV6-1; tentative D call: TRBD1 (5 bases). Germline V CDR1 and CDR2: MNHNS, SASEGT. This CDR3 comprises 14 residues. Trimming cost V 0 bases and J 5 bases, with 7 bases left between them. This chain's CDR3 is CASSEAAGNEKLFF. Written as DNA, the CDR3 is TGTGCCAGCAGTGAAGCGGCAGGGAATGAAAAACTGTTTTTT.

This clone was seen a few times. The V and J genes are TRBV28 and TRBJ1-5, with D tentatively TRBD1 (6 bases). This CDR3 has 15 amino acids. V lost 3 bases, J lost 0 bases, and 9 bases lay in between. Per germline, CDR1 MDHEN and CDR2 SYDVKM. The CDR3 coding sequence is TGTGCCAGCAGTTTGTGGACAGCTAGCAATCAGCCCCAGCATTTT. This codes for CASSLWTASNQPQHF.

CDR3 region: CASSVDEGRRYF. The CDR3 DNA sequence: TGTGCCAGCAGCGTAGATGAGGGCAGGAGGTATTTT. The rearrangement joins TRBV9 to TRBJ2-3; D perhaps matches TRBD2 (5 bases). Trimming took 0 bases from V and 14 from J, leaving 13 bases between them. The length of the CDR3 is 12 residues. In germline, CDR1 is SGDLS, CDR2 YYNGEE.

This clone has a single count. The chain recombines TRBV7-2 with TRBJ2-2, with 11 bases lining up with TRBD2. J gave up 7 bases and V 2 bases, and 0 bases lay outside the gene matches. This CDR3 is built from 14 residues. From germline, CDR1 is SGHTA and CDR2 FQGNSA. Here the CDR3 reads CASSLTSGGGELFF. CDR3 nucleotide sequence: TGTGCCAGCAGCTTAACTAGCGGGGGCGGGGAGCTGTTTTTT.

The V and J genes are TRBV19 and TRBJ1-2, with D possibly TRBD1 on 5 matching bases. This CDR3 spans 16 amino acids. Trimming left V 5 bases short and J 2 bases short, with 18 bases between. Per the germline V gene, CDR1 is LNHDA and CDR2 is SQIVND (reference sequence). The CDR3 DNA reads as TGTGCCAGTAGTCCTCGCCGGTCGACAGAGAACTATGGCTACACCTTC. Protein: CASSPRRSTENYGYTF.

The gene calls are TRBV7-3 and TRBJ2-5, with D tentatively TRBD1 (5 bases). Trimming removed 6 bases at V and 0 bases at J, with 11 bases between. The CDR3 totals 14 residues. Germline V gives CDR1 SGHTA, CDR2 FQGTGA. The CDR3 nucleotides read TGTGCCAGCAGTCAAGGACACAACCAAGAGACCCAGTACTTC. Residues: CASSQGHNQETQYF.

V and J are TRBV25-1 and TRBJ2-7; D possibly corresponds to TRBD2 (6 bases). The V gene's germline CDR1 is MGHDK and CDR2 SYGVNS. This CDR3 has 16 amino acids. V shed 2 bases and J shed 2 bases, with 16 bases lying between them. Here the CDR3 DNA reads TGTGCCAGCAGTGAACCCACGGGAGATAGGACCTACGAGCAGTACTTC. Its translation is CASSEPTGDRTYEQYF.

The count of this clone is one. The gene calls are TRBV5-6 and TRBJ2-2; D gene uncertain. The V end lost 2 bases, the J end lost 0 bases, and 8 bases lay between the germline ends. Germline-derived CDR1 and CDR2 are SGHDT and YYEEEE. The CDR3 is 15 amino acids. The CDR3 coding sequence is TGTGCCAGCAGCTTCAGGCTCGCGAACACCGGGGAGCTGTTTTTT. Its protein is CASSFRLANTGELFF.

V and J are TRBV7-2 and TRBJ2-2; 12 bases are shared with TRBD2. V was pared by 5 bases and J by 1 base, with 8 bases of the junction left unmatched. Germline CDR1 SGHTA, CDR2 FQGNSA. The CDR3 loop spans 18 amino acids. The chain's CDR3 is CASSLILAGGGNTGELFF. CDR3 DNA sequence: TGTGCCAGCAGCCTAATACTAGCGGGGGGCGGGAACACCGGGGAGCTGTTTTTT. Complete variable domain (other parts from reference TRBV7-2 and TRBJ2-2): GAGVSQSPSNKVTEKGKDVELRCDPISGHTALYWYRQSLGQGLEFLIYFQGNSAPDKSGLPSDRFSAERTGGSVSTLTIQRTQQEDSAVYLCASSLILAGGGNTGELFFGEGSRLTVL.

The chain has TRBV15 and TRBJ1-3; 7 bases are a match to TRBD1. The CDR3 has 14 amino acids. Germline CDR1 is LNHNV and CDR2 is YYDKDF (reference sequence). V shed 3 bases and J 2 bases; nucleotides not matched to a gene: 1. The CDR3 protein is CATSRDRTGNTIYF. The DNA for the CDR3 is TGTGCCACCAGCAGGGACAGGACTGGAAACACCATATATTTT.

CDR3 sequence reads: CASSEIPGSGGATDTQYF. CDR3 DNA sequence: TGTGCCAGCAGTGAAATCCCGGGTAGCGGGGGGGCGACGGATACGCAGTATTTT. The gene calls are TRBV6-1 and TRBJ2-3, with 11 bases lining up with TRBD2. Germline-derived CDR1 and CDR2 are MNHNS and SASEGT. The CDR3 has 18 residues. J lost 6 bases, V lost 2 bases, and 13 bases had no gene match.